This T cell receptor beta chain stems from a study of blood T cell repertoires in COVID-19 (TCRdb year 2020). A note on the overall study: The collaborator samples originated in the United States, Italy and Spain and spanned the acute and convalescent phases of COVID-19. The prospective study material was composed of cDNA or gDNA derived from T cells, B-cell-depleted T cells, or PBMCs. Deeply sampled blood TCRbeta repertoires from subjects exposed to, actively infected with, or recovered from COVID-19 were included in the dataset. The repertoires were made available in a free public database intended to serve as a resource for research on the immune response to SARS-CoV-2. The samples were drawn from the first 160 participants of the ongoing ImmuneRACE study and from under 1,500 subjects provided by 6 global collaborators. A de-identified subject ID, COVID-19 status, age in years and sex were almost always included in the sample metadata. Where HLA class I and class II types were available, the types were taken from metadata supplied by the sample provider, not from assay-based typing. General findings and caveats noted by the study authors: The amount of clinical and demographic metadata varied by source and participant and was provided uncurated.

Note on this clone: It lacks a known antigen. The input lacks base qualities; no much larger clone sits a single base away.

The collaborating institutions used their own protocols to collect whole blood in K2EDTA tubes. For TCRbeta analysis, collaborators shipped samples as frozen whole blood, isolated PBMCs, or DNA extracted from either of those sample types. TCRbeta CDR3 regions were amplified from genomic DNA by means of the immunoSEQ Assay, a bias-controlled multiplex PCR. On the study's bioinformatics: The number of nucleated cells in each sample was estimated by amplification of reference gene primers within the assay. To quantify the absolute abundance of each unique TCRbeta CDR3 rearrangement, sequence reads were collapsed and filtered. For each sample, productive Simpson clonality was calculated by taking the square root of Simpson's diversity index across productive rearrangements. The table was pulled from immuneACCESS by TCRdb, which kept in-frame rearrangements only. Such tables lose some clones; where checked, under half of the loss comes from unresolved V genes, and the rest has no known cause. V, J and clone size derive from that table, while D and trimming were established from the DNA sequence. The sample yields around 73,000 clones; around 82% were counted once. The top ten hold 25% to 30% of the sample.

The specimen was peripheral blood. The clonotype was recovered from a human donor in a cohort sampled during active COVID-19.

The DNA sequence is as follows: TGTGCCAGCAGACCCAGGTGGGTTGGAGAGCAGTACTTC. Translated, this is CASRPRWVGEQYF. This chain is built from TRBV12-3 or TRBV12-4 and TRBJ2-7, with the D gene not clear enough to name. The junction carries 16 bases between V and J, which are trimmed by 6 bases and 7 bases respectively. The CDR3 goes from the cysteine to the phenylalanine over 13 residues. The entry retains the CDR3 DNA only, 39 bases that are in frame from base 1.